This T cell receptor beta chain appears in the sequencing data of a study of T cell responses to AZD1222 COVID-19 vaccine (dated by TCRdb to the early 2020s). A note on the overall study: AZD1222 recipients with second doses at about 4 weeks or about 12 weeks were pooled, because spike-specific TCR depth and breadth did not differ between schedules. A total of approximately 230 trial participants underwent TCR sequencing, of whom approximately 210 received two doses of AZD1222 and about 25 received two doses of the MenACWY control vaccine. Trial participants were enrolled into age subgroups of 18-55, 56-69 and 70-plus years, which contained about 150, 28 and 57 TCR-sequenced participants, respectively. Study-wide findings and limitations: Epitopes outside the regions mutated in the B.1.351 and B.1.1.7 variants were reportedly recognized by nearly half of the unique spike-specific TCRs. Conclusions about previously exposed vaccinees are limited, since just six or seven AZD1222 recipients were seropositive for SARS-CoV-2 at baseline. Because no day 14 peak-response samples were available, the repertoires could be characterized only after the peak T cell response. A significant rise in spike-specific TCR breadth and depth was observed after two AZD1222 doses relative to day 0 and relative to MenACWY recipients. The 56-69-year group was small, and its depth increase did not reach significance, likely because of low power. Participants were mostly white British and included more females than males, and it was suggested by the authors that clonal diversity may have been underestimated. CD4 TCRs associated with the vaccine covered the entire spike protein, and the dominant responses were in regions 160-218 and 743-854.

Concerning this clone: Its antigen is not yet known. One base away there is no much larger clone; base qualities are not given.

The CDR3 regions of human TCRbeta chains were analyzed by immunosequencing. The study's own analysis went as follows. Repertoire TCRs were matched against a reference library of SARS-CoV-2-specific TCRs generated with the MIRA antigen-specificity platform. Breadth was defined as the fraction of unique TCRs that were SARS-CoV-2-associated. Depth was defined as the fraction of total T cells that were SARS-CoV-2-associated. Using the MIRA data, each spike-specific TCR was assigned both to the spike region to which the TCR was reactive and to a CD4 or CD8 class. Log10-transformed breadth and depth values were compared by one-way ANOVA with Sidak's multiple comparisons tests. What TCRdb holds here is the immuneACCESS table cut down to in-frame rearrangements. Part of the clones is not present; checked against another copy, under half of the missing clones reflect an unresolved V gene, and the others are unexplained. That table furnishes V, J and clone size, whereas the DNA furnished D and trimming. In this sample the table shows around 65,000 clones, 65% to 80% of which occur a single time. About 14% of the sample goes to the ten largest clones.

Sample time point, as interpreted from the label and publication: baseline before first vaccination. The vaccinee samples were drawn from two UK trials, COV001 and COV002, one of which was a single-blind randomized controlled phase 2/3 trial testing AZD1222 (ChAdOx1 nCoV-19) in healthy adults. Trial participant PBMC samples were collected at day 0 and day 28 after the second dose for TCRbeta chain sequencing. This sequence was found in an adult in good health. The sample here was peripheral blood, taken on day 0 of AZD1222 vaccination.

CDR3 sequence: CASSQTGSGNNEQFF. The sequence in DNA is TGTGCCAGCAGCCAAACAGGGTCTGGTAACAATGAGCAGTTCTTC. The rearranged chain carries TRBV3-1 (or the pseudogene TRBV3-2) and TRBJ2-1, and TRBD1 may be the D gene, going by 6 matching bases. Taken from cysteine to phenylalanine, the CDR3 has 15 residues. The sequence is cut down to CDR3 DNA, 45 bases in frame from base 1. CDR1 and CDR2 are drawn from the germline V gene (reference sequence): LGHDT, YNNKEL. Relative to germline, V is 2 bases shorter and J is 5 bases shorter, with 13 bases between their ends.